The 10 T cell receptor beta chains below come from one sample, sequenced in a study of CD8 T cells in ankylosing spondylitis. TCRdb itself ran the 5' RACE reads through MiXCR, one entry per CDR3 protein. The sample consists of 100,000 to 150,000 distinct CDR3 sequences, around 13% of them appearing once. What was sequenced was blood, either unsorted or a sorted T cell fraction (not recorded which). Receptors originate from a female donor with ankylosing spondylitis or in good health (not recorded which).

This clonotype turned up a few times. The V and J genes are TRBV12-3 or TRBV12-4 and TRBJ2-3, with 10 positions matching TRBD1. The V gene end was trimmed by 3 bases and the J gene end by 3 bases; junction bases not matched to a gene: 9. The CDR3 has 17 amino acids. The CDR3 protein is CASSFDVGTGATDTQYF. CDR3 DNA: TGTGCCAGCAGTTTTGATGTCGGGACAGGGGCAACAGATACGCAGTATTTT.

In this sample, this clonotype turned up a few times. J is TRBJ1-6 and V is TRBV18; D ambiguous. The CDR3 totals 13 residues. Per germline, CDR1 KGHSH and CDR2 LQKENI. V lost 2 bases to trimming and J lost 8 bases, with 7 bases between them. The CDR3 is CASSPELDSPLHF. For the CDR3, the DNA is TGTGCCAGCTCACCAGAGCTAGATTCACCCCTCCACTTT.

As to this clonotype: A much larger clonotype is one base distant, so this may be a read error. The chain recombines TRBV9 with TRBJ1-1, with a possible D match to TRBD1 (5 bases). CDR1 SGDLS and CDR2 YYNGEE come from the germline V gene. The CDR3 is 13 amino acids. Trimming removed 4 bases at V and 7 bases at J, with 14 bases between. The CDR3 reads CASSFGASNEAFF. The CDR3 nucleotides read TGTGCCAGCAGCTTCGGGGCGTCTAATGAAGCTTTCTTT. Supplemented by reference TRBV9 and TRBJ1-1, the full variable domain reads DSGVTQTPKHLITATGQRVTLRCSPRSGDLSVYWYQQSLDQGLQFLIQYYNGEERAKGNILERFSAQQFPDLHSELNLSSLELGDSALYFCASSFGASNEAFFGQGTRLTVV.

This clonotype was counted only a few times. This chain links TRBV12-5 with TRBJ1-2; no clear D gene. V shed 7 bases and J shed 12 bases, with 18 bases lying between them. The germline CDR1 and CDR2 sequences are LGHNT and FRNRAP. The CDR3 length is 12 residues. For the CDR3, the DNA is TGTGCTAGTGACCGAGTCGAAGGGCTCCACACCTTC. This sequence encodes CASDRVEGLHTF.

In this sample, this clonotype turned up a few times. Here the CDR3 DNA reads TGTGCCAGCAGTGAAGGGGGGCGGGATACGCAGTATTTT. Translation gives CASSEGGRDTQYF. The genes are TRBV25-1 and TRBJ2-3; D may be TRBD1 or TRBD2 (6 bases each). Germline V gene data show CDR1 as MGHDK and CDR2 as SYGVNS. Between the trimmed V and J ends, which lost 2 bases and 6 bases, there was a span of 9 bases. The CDR3 runs to 13 residues.

Ten or more counts support this clonotype. This chain uses TRBV24-1 with TRBJ1-2, with 9 bases lining up with TRBD1. Germline lookup yields CDR1 KGHDR and CDR2 SFDVKD. Trimming took 0 bases from V and 5 from J; bases not matched to a gene: 6. The CDR3 totals 16 residues. The CDR3 loop reads CATSDLTQGAEYGYTF. The CDR3 DNA is TGTGCCACCAGTGATTTGACACAGGGGGCGGAATATGGCTACACCTTC.

The rearrangement links TRBV5-1 to TRBJ2-3, with 14 bases lining up with TRBD2. Germline loops: CDR1 SGHRS, CDR2 YFSETQ. V was clipped by 4 bases and J by 6 bases; unmatched bases: 10. This CDR3 contains 17 residues. CDR3 residues: CASSPGGLAGGVDTQYF. The DNA for the CDR3 is TGCGCCAGCAGCCCCGGCGGACTAGCGGGAGGAGTCGATACGCAGTATTTT.

This clonotype was observed a few times. The chain is built from TRBV5-1 and TRBJ2-3; 9 nucleotides align to TRBD1. V shed 4 bases, J shed 2 bases, and the junction held 8 bases outside the gene matches. Germline CDR1 SGHRS, CDR2 YFSETQ. The CDR3 totals 16 residues. CDR3 protein: CASSSGTGRITDTQYF. In nucleotides, the CDR3 is TGCGCCAGCAGCAGTGGGACAGGGAGAATCACAGATACGCAGTATTTT.

This clonotype was observed a handful of times. The chain uses TRBV6-1 and TRBJ2-5, with 10 bases aligning to TRBD1. This CDR3 contains 14 residues. The germline CDR1 and CDR2 sequences are MNHNS and SASEGT. Trimming removed 6 bases from V and 10 bases from J; junction bases left unmatched: 11. CDR3 loop: CASSRGPGQGIQYF. The CDR3 DNA is TGTGCCAGCAGCCGAGGCCCGGGACAGGGGATCCAGTACTTC.

V gene TRBV7-2 combines with J gene TRBJ1-5; 8 nucleotides align to TRBD1. The junction had 10 bases not matched to a gene; V was cut back by 5 bases and J by 4 bases. The germline gives CDR1 SGHTA, CDR2 FQGNSA. This CDR3 contains 16 residues. CDR3 protein: CASSLHGQGWNQPQHF. The CDR3, as DNA: TGTGCCAGCAGCCTACATGGACAGGGATGGAATCAGCCCCAGCATTTT.